This TCR beta chain comes out of a study of T cell changes during pregnancy in multiple sclerosis. The CDR3 extends over 14 amino acids. V gave up 1 base and J gave up 8 bases, with 11 bases separating them. CDR1 is SGHVS and CDR2 is FNYEAQ in the germline V gene. The data were produced by immunoSEQ multiplex PCR, yet TCRdb's version contains in-frame clones alone and is incomplete. Here the sample spans around 59,000 clones, about 94% being singletons. The chain couples TRBV7-6 to TRBJ2-2, with D possibly being TRBD2 (5 bases). The sample consisted of peripheral blood, taken in the third trimester of pregnancy. The sequence was collected from a female donor in good health, enrolled as a control in a pregnancy study. DNA for the CDR3: TGTGCCAGCAGCTTAGATGGGCGGGCTGGGGAGCTGTTTTTT. As protein: CASSLDGRAGELFF.